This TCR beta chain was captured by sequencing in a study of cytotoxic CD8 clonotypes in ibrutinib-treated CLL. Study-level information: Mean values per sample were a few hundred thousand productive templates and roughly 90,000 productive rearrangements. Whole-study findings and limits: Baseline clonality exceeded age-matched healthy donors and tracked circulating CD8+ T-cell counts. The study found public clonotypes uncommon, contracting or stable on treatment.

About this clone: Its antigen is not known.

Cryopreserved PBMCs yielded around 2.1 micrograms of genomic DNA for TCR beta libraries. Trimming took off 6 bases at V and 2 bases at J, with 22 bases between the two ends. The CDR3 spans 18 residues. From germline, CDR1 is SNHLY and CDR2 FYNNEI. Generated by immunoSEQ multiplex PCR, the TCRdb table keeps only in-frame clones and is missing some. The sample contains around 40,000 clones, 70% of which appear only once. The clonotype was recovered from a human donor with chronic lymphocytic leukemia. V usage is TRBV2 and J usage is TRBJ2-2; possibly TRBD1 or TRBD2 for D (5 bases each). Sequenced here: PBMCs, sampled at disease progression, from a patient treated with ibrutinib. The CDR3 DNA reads TGTGCCAGCAGCCAAGCCCAACGGGGCTGGCTTAACACCGGGGAGCTGTTTTTT. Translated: CASSQAQRGWLNTGELFF. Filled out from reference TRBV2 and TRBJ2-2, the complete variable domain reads EPEVTQTPSHQVTQMGQEVILRCVPISNHLYFYWYRQILGQKVEFLVSFYNNEISEKSEIFDDQFSVERPDGSNFTLKIRSTKLEDSAMYFCASSQAQRGWLNTGELFFGEGSRLTVL.